Each of the 17 T cell receptor beta chains below was sequenced from the same sample in a study of cytomegalovirus exposure and HLA in healthy donors. PCR employed 60 Vbeta and 13 Jbeta primers. Method: immunoSEQ multiplex PCR; TCRdb's copy keeps in-frame clones and lacks some. The table shows around 130,000 clones, with 80% to 90% occurring only once. Source material: PBMCs. Every receptor here comes from a man aged 50-59 years in good health and CMV-seronegative.

The chain recombines TRBV30 with TRBJ2-3; 7 nucleotides align to TRBD1. This CDR3 region has 15 residues. Germline assignment: CDR1 GTSNPN and CDR2 SVGIG (reference sequence). The ends lost 0 bases at V and 4 bases at J; junction bases unmatched: 7. CDR3 protein: CAWSVKGARSDTQYF. The CDR3 region has the DNA TGTGCCTGGAGTGTGAAGGGGGCGCGGTCAGATACGCAGTATTTT. Complete variable domain (other parts from reference TRBV30 and TRBJ2-3): SQTIHQWPATLVQPVGSPLSLECTVEGTSNPNLYWYRQAAGRGLQLLFYSVGIGQISSEVPQNLSASRPQDRQFILSSKKLLLSDSGFYLCAWSVKGARSDTQYFGPGTRLTVL.

The chain couples TRBV2 to TRBJ1-2; D might be TRBD1 (6 bases). The germline V gene encodes CDR1 SNHLY and CDR2 FYNNEI. This CDR3 is 13 amino acids long. V was shortened by 6 bases and J by 2 bases, with 10 bases between the two germline ends. CDR3 loop: CASRRDTNYGYTF. The CDR3 coding sequence is TGTGCCAGCAGACGGGACACAAACTATGGCTACACCTTC.

The chain links TRBV5-1 to TRBJ1-2, with 8 bases that match TRBD1. The germline V gene has CDR1 SGHRS and CDR2 YFSETQ. Germline trimming cut 1 base from V and 5 bases from J; bases unmatched to any gene: 4. The CDR3 consists of 14 residues. CDR3 DNA: TGCGCCAGCAGCTTGTTGACAGGGGCTTATGGCTACACCTTC. Translating gives CASSLLTGAYGYTF.

The V and J genes are TRBV2 and TRBJ2-5, with D maybe TRBD1 (6 bases). This CDR3 is built from 13 residues. The germline V and J ends were trimmed by 6 bases and 3 bases, with 11 bases remaining between them. From germline, CDR1 is SNHLY and CDR2 FYNNEI. CDR3 DNA: TGTGCCAGCAGGGGGGCCCCGGAAGAGACCCAGTACTTC. Encoded protein: CASRGAPEETQYF.

The chain carries TRBV5-6 and TRBJ2-1, with 9 positions matching TRBD1. The germline gives CDR1 SGHDT, CDR2 YYEEEE. V dropped 3 bases and J dropped 2; count of bases not matched to a gene: 0. The CDR3 spans 14 residues. The CDR3 reads CASSYRGPYNEQFF. DNA for the CDR3: TGTGCCAGCAGCTACAGGGGGCCCTACAATGAGCAGTTCTTC.

This sequence joins TRBV2 and TRBJ2-3; D may be TRBD2 (6 bases). Trimming shortened V by 5 bases and J by 4 bases, and 16 bases separated the two germline ends. The CDR3 is 15 residues long. Germline loops: CDR1 SNHLY, CDR2 FYNNEI. The DNA of the CDR3 is TGTGCCAGCAGTACGGACATTTCGGGAGCAGATACGCAGTATTTT. Encoded protein: CASSTDISGADTQYF.

CDR3 sequence: CASSRLAAGEQYF. CDR3 nucleotide sequence: TGCGCCAGCAGTAGACTAGCGGCTGGCGAGCAGTACTTC. The V gene is TRBV10-1, the J gene TRBJ2-7; 9 bases agree with TRBD2. Germline V gene data show CDR1 as WNHNN and CDR2 as SYGVQD (reference sequence). Trimming took 5 bases from V and 6 from J; bases not matched to a gene: 5. The CDR3 has 13 amino acids.

This chain links TRBV21-1 with TRBJ2-7; the listed D gene, TRBD2, was not tested against the DNA. TRBV21-1 is designated a pseudogene. The CDR3 has 15 residues. Here the CDR3 reads CASSKAEERSYEQYF. The CDR3 coding sequence is TGTGCCAGCAGCAAAGCGGAGGAGCGGTCCTACGAGCAGTACTTC.

The genes are TRBV7-9 and TRBJ1-1; D gene ambiguous. CDR3 length: 12 residues. V dropped 2 bases and J dropped 10 bases, with 11 bases sitting between them. Germline CDR1 and CDR2: SEHNR and FQNEAQ (reference sequence). This chain's CDR3 is CASSLPRSGAFF. For the CDR3, the DNA is TGTGCCAGCAGCTTACCTAGAAGTGGAGCTTTCTTT.

A remark on this clone: The same CDR3 can be traced to other DNA sequences in this sample. The V and J genes are TRBV13 and TRBJ1-1; the D gene is possibly TRBD1 (6 bases). CDR1 PRHDT and CDR2 FYEKMQ come from the germline V gene (reference sequence). This CDR3 is built from 11 residues. Trimming took off 6 bases at V and 8 bases at J, with 10 bases between the two ends. CDR3 sequence (DNA): TGTGCCAGCAGAGGAGGACAGGAAGCTTTCTTT. Its translation is CASRGGQEAFF.

This chain uses TRBV19 with TRBJ1-1; TRBD1 agrees at 7 bases. CDR3 size: 16 residues. CDR1 LNHDA and CDR2 SQIVND come from the germline V gene (reference sequence). With 6 bases clipped from V and 1 base from J, the junction kept 11 bases outside the gene matches. The CDR3 reads CASRIYTDRRNTEAFF. DNA for the CDR3: TGTGCCAGTAGGATCTATACGGACAGGAGGAACACTGAAGCTTTCTTT.

This chain joins TRBV7-9 and TRBJ1-1; D call uncertain. Germline V gives CDR1 SEHNR, CDR2 FQNEAQ (reference sequence). Trimming stripped 3 bases from V and 6 bases from J, with 11 bases between. The CDR3 spans 13 residues. The CDR3 loop reads CASSLSGVAEAFF. CDR3 nucleotides: TGTGCCAGCAGCTTGAGTGGAGTAGCTGAAGCTTTCTTT.

The rearrangement uses TRBV9 and TRBJ1-4; D perhaps matches TRBD1 (5 bases). V shed 0 bases and J shed 1 base, with 10 bases lying between them. Germline assignment: CDR1 SGDLS and CDR2 YYNGEE. The CDR3 extends over 16 amino acids. CDR3 sequence reads: CASSVEGGGTNEKLFF. The CDR3 nucleotides read TGTGCCAGCAGCGTAGAGGGCGGGGGAACTAATGAAAAACTGTTTTTT.

This rearrangement joins TRBV6-5 to TRBJ1-6, with 7 bases matching TRBD1. This CDR3 comprises 14 residues. Looked up from germline, CDR1 is MNHEY and CDR2 is SVGAGI. Trimming took 6 bases from V and 8 from J; bases not matched to a gene: 7. CDR3 nucleotides: TGTGCCAGCAGGGAGACAGGGTTCGATTCACCCCTCCACTTT. As protein: CASRETGFDSPLHF.

Remarks on this clone: Other nucleotide sequences from this sample produce the same CDR3. This rearrangement joins TRBV2 to TRBJ2-2; TRBD1 matches at 7 bases. Germline V gene data show CDR1 as SNHLY and CDR2 as FYNNEI. This CDR3 comprises 15 residues. V shed 6 bases, J shed 0 bases, and the junction held 4 bases outside the gene matches. The DNA for the CDR3 is TGTGCCAGCAGCGCAGACAGGGCGAACACCGGGGAGCTGTTTTTT. Protein: CASSADRANTGELFF. Filled out from reference TRBV2 and TRBJ2-2, the complete variable domain reads EPEVTQTPSHQVTQMGQEVILRCVPISNHLYFYWYRQILGQKVEFLVSFYNNEISEKSEIFDDQFSVERPDGSNFTLKIRSTKLEDSAMYFCASSADRANTGELFFGEGSRLTVL.

The gene calls are TRBV30 and TRBJ2-3; the match to TRBD2 covers 7 bases. The CDR3 length is 14 residues. With 2 bases clipped from V and 4 bases from J, the junction kept 6 bases outside the gene matches. Germline V lookup: CDR1 GTSNPN, CDR2 SVGIG (reference sequence). CDR3 in amino acids: CAWSLLAAADTQYF. In nucleotides, the CDR3 is TGTGCCTGGAGTTTGCTAGCGGCCGCAGATACGCAGTATTTT.

The chain has TRBV5-1 and TRBJ1-5, with 9 bases aligning to TRBD1. CDR3 length equals 16 residues. Germline assignment: CDR1 SGHRS and CDR2 YFSETQ. V lost 0 bases, J lost 8 bases, and 9 bases stayed unmatched. The CDR3 loop reads CASSLGMGQGLEPQHF. CDR3 nucleotides: TGCGCCAGCAGCTTGGGAATGGGACAGGGCTTAGAGCCCCAGCATTTT.